The source of this T cell receptor beta chain is a study of shared clonotypes between healthy human individuals. Study results and limitations: At large depth, rarefaction still showed sorted-subset sequencing to be incomplete. How much donors shared clonotypes was expected to be affected by sequencing depth.

As regards this clone: The antigen is not known.

CDR1 is SGHRS, CDR2 YFSETQ, per germline. Trimming left V 4 bases short and J 9 bases short, with 14 bases between. The CDR3 has 14 amino acids. Assay: immunoSEQ multiplex PCR; the TCRdb copy retains only in-frame clones and omits some. The sample holds 950,000 to 1,300,000 clones; around 76% are singletons and the top ten take approximately 1.3%. The sequenced sample consisted of memory CD4+ T cells sorted from blood. Stated subset: CD45RA-negative fraction. The source is a young man in good health. The chain uses TRBV5-1 and TRBJ1-6; weak D call: TRBD1 (5 bases). The CDR3 DNA is TGCGCCAGCAGCATAGGGGACGGCCGTTCACCCCTCCACTTT. Its translation is CASSIGDGRSPLHF. Supplemented by reference TRBV5-1 and TRBJ1-6, the full variable domain reads KAGVTQTPRYLIKTRGQQVTLSCSPISGHRSVSWYQQTPGQGLQFLFEYFSETQRNKGNFPGRFSGRQFSNSRSEMNVSTLELGDSALYLCASSIGDGRSPLHFGNGTRLTVT.